The 5 T cell receptor beta chains below come from one sample, sequenced in a study of response to subunit inactivated influenza vaccine. One entry per CDR3 protein, called by TCRdb with MiXCR from the RT-PCR reads. The sample contains 450,000 to 600,000 distinct CDR3 sequences, roughly 7.6% of which appear only once. Sequences were derived from PBMCs from blood, sampled about 24 months after vaccination. The origin of the receptors is a man in his fifties or sixties who received an inactivated influenza vaccine.

This clonotype was seen a handful of times. A clone one base away is much larger, so this may be a read error. The chain has TRBV5-4 and TRBJ1-2; D is unclear. From germline, CDR1 is SGHNT and CDR2 YYREEE (reference sequence). V was shortened by 5 bases and J by 0 bases, with 8 bases between the two germline ends. The CDR3 sequence is 13 residues long. CDR3 sequence reads: CASSLPANYGYTF. DNA for the CDR3: TGTGCCAGCAGTTTACCCGCTAACTATGGCTACACCTTC.

This clonotype came up a few times. The genes are TRBV7-9 and TRBJ2-2; D call uncertain. V gave up 10 bases and J gave up 4 bases, with 16 bases separating them. This CDR3 spans 14 amino acids. CDR1 SEHNR and CDR2 FQNEAQ come from the germline V gene (reference sequence). CDR3 nucleotide sequence: TGTGCCACCGGGCGTTTTAGGTCCACCGGGGAGCTGTTTTTT. Translation gives CATGRFRSTGELFF.

This clonotype has only a few counts. The chain couples TRBV21-1 to TRBJ2-1; the table's D call, TRBD1, was not checked against the DNA. TRBV21-1 is a listed pseudogene. The CDR3 totals 17 residues. This CDR3 is CASNLIRDHSWCNEQFF. The CDR3 DNA reads as TGTGCCAGCAACCTAATTAGGGACCATTCATGGTGCAATGAGCAGTTCTTC.

The chain employs TRBV18 and TRBJ2-7, with a weak D call TRBD2 (7 bases). The CDR3 runs 16 residues. Germline CDR1 reads KGHSH; CDR2 reads LQKENI. V was pared by 1 base and J by 2 bases, with 15 bases between. CDR3: CASSPLGRGLTYEQYF. The DNA of the CDR3 is TGTGCCAGCTCACCACTAGGGCGGGGGCTAACCTACGAGCAGTACTTC.

This clonotype occurred many times. This chain joins TRBV7-2 and TRBJ2-5, with 7 bases identical to TRBD1. CDR3 size: 13 residues. The germline V gene has CDR1 SGHTA and CDR2 FQGNSA. The junction had 1 base not matched to a gene; V was cut back by 4 bases and J by 2 bases. CDR3 in amino acids: CASSWDRQETQYF. The DNA for the CDR3 is TGTGCCAGCAGCTGGGACAGACAAGAGACCCAGTACTTC.